The text below deals with one T cell receptor beta chain. The data stem from a study of PD-L1 blockade in urothelial cancer. In the study overall: Patients started atezolizumab in 2014, 1,200 mg intravenously every 3 weeks. Once treatment had started, blood was analyzed at 3 weeks (second dose) and again at 6 weeks.

Templates that were synthetic TCR analogs were spiked into each PCR. Repertoires were generated with immunoSEQ multiplex PCR, while TCRdb's copy carries only in-frame clones and drops some. The sample consists of tens of thousands of clones, around 80% of them appearing once. Germline trimming cut 2 bases from V and 10 bases from J; bases unmatched to any gene: 10. Germline CDR1 is MGHDK and CDR2 is SYGVNS. This CDR3 spans 15 amino acids. This clonotype originated in a man in his 70s with urothelial cancer. The rearrangement joins TRBV25-1 to TRBJ1-4; TRBD1 agrees at 7 bases. This specimen was PBMCs, taken around atezolizumab (anti-PD-L1) treatment. The CDR3, as DNA: TGTGCCAGCAGTGAACCACGACAGGGTAGGGGAAAACTGTTTTTT. Protein: CASSEPRQGRGKLFF.